The next 12 T cell receptor beta chains were all read from a single sample in a study of cytomegalovirus exposure and HLA in healthy donors. In the PCR, 60 Vbeta and 13 Jbeta primers were used. The assay was immunoSEQ multiplex PCR, and TCRdb's table has in-frame clones only and misses some. Among 200,000 or so clones listed, roughly four fifths were seen once. Material: PBMCs. Source of these receptors: a boy younger than 10 in good health and CMV-seronegative.

V and J are TRBV7-9 and TRBJ1-1, with D tentatively TRBD1 (5 bases). The CDR3 length is 14 residues. The germline V and J ends were trimmed by 5 bases and 8 bases, with 18 bases remaining between them. Germline loops: CDR1 SEHNR, CDR2 FQNEAQ (reference sequence). The CDR3 nucleotides are TGTGCCAGCAGCCCACAGGTGGGGACTGCCGAAGCTTTCTTT. Its translation: CASSPQVGTAEAFF.

The V and J genes are TRBV7-8 and TRBJ2-7, with D perhaps TRBD1 (5 bases). The CDR3 contains 14 residues. V dropped 1 base and J dropped 4 bases, with 11 bases sitting between them. CDR1 and CDR2 (germline): SGHVS, FQNEAQ. The CDR3, as DNA: TGTGCCAGCAGCTTAGGAGTGGGGCCTTACGAGCAGTACTTC. It yields the protein CASSLGVGPYEQYF.

The V and J genes are TRBV9 and TRBJ2-2; TRBD2 agrees at 9 bases. The V and J ends lost 4 bases and 6 bases, in that order; junction bases with no gene match: 13. The CDR3 covers 17 residues. CDR1 is SGDLS, CDR2 YYNGEE, per germline. CDR3 bases: TGTGCCAGCAGCCCGGGAAGGGCTAGCGGGGCTCCCGGGGAGCTGTTTTTT. Protein: CASSPGRASGAPGELFF.

V and J are TRBV29-1 and TRBJ2-1, with 7 bases fitting TRBD2. The CDR3 extends over 12 amino acids. V gave up 6 bases and J gave up 5 bases; unmatched junction bases: 4. From germline, CDR1 is SQVTM and CDR2 ANQGSEA. The CDR3: CSVWGGNNEQFF. In nucleotides, the CDR3 is TGCAGCGTGTGGGGGGGGAACAATGAGCAGTTCTTC.

The V gene is TRBV14, the J gene TRBJ2-7; TRBD2 matches at 8 bases. The CDR3 has 15 residues. V shed 3 bases and J 2 bases; nucleotides not matched to a gene: 6. Germline V lookup: CDR1 SGHDN, CDR2 FVKESK. The CDR3 here is CASSQGLAGPYEQYF. The DNA of the CDR3 is TGTGCCAGCAGCCAGGGGTTAGCGGGGCCCTACGAGCAGTACTTC.

The CDR3 DNA follows: TGTGCCCTCGGGGGGGGGCCGGCTACGCAGTATTTT. Translation: CALGGGPATQYF. V and J are TRBV30 and TRBJ2-3; 8 positions agree with TRBD2. The CDR3 is 12 amino acids. The trim removed 8 bases at V and 8 bases at J, leaving 9 bases unmatched. CDR1 is GTSNPN and CDR2 is SVGIG in the germline V gene (reference sequence).

The chain links TRBV7-9 to TRBJ2-3; a possible D gene is TRBD2 (6 bases). Germline CDR1 reads SEHNR; CDR2 reads FQNEAQ (reference sequence). The CDR3 sequence is 14 residues long. With 2 bases removed from V and 1 base from J, the gap between germline ends came to 7 bases. The CDR3 DNA reads as TGTGCCAGCAGCTTATCGGGAGGCACAGATACGCAGTATTTT. Translation: CASSLSGGTDTQYF. Full variable domain (rest looked up from reference TRBV7-9 and TRBJ2-3): DTGVSQNPRHKITKRGQNVTFRCDPISEHNRLYWYRQTLGQGPEFLTYFQNEAQLEKSRLLSDRFSAERPKGSFSTLEIQRTEQGDSAMYLCASSLSGGTDTQYFGPGTRLTVL.

The chain couples TRBV2 to TRBJ1-1, with D tentatively TRBD1 (5 bases). Trimming left V 2 bases short and J 4 bases short, with 8 bases between. The germline gives CDR1 SNHLY, CDR2 FYNNEI. This CDR3 comprises 13 residues. As DNA, the CDR3 is TGTGCCAGCAGTGAACAGGGCCCCACTGAAGCTTTCTTT. This sequence encodes CASSEQGPTEAFF. Full variable domain (remainder filled in from reference TRBV2 and TRBJ1-1): EPEVTQTPSHQVTQMGQEVILRCVPISNHLYFYWYRQILGQKVEFLVSFYNNEISEKSEIFDDQFSVERPDGSNFTLKIRSTKLEDSAMYFCASSEQGPTEAFFGQGTRLTVV.

V and J are TRBV6-6 and TRBJ1-4; 9 positions agree with TRBD1. Unmatched junction bases numbered 7, after V lost 2 bases and J lost 6 bases. CDR3 length: 16 amino acids. Looked up from germline, CDR1 is MNHNY and CDR2 is SVGAGI (reference sequence). This CDR3 is CASSYPGTGRDEKLFF. The CDR3 nucleotides read TGTGCCAGCAGTTACCCAGGGACAGGGCGGGATGAAAAACTGTTTTTT.

The chain uses TRBV9 and TRBJ1-4, with 7 bases fitting TRBD1. Trimming took 3 bases from V and 4 from J; bases not matched to a gene: 3. Germline lookup yields CDR1 SGDLS and CDR2 YYNGEE. This CDR3 contains 14 residues. The CDR3 reads CASSEGQNNEKLFF. The CDR3 region has the DNA TGTGCCAGCAGCGAGGGACAGAATAATGAAAAACTGTTTTTT.

The gene calls are TRBV30 and TRBJ2-1; D uncertain. CDR3 length: 11 amino acids. Germline V gene lookup returns CDR1 GTSNPN and CDR2 SVGIG (reference sequence). The ends were cut back, 2 bases at V and 7 bases at J, with 6 bases in the middle. This chain's CDR3 is CAWSMRNEQFF. The CDR3 DNA follows: TGTGCCTGGAGTATGAGGAATGAGCAGTTCTTC.

The chain recombines TRBV29-1 with TRBJ1-1, with TRBD1 matching over 12 bases. The V segment lost 7 bases and the J segment 11 bases; nucleotides outside the gene matches: 14. Germline V gene sequence: CDR1 SQVTM, CDR2 ANQGSEA. The CDR3 is made up of 14 amino acids. The CDR3 DNA follows: TGCAGCGCTGCCTCGGGACAGGGGGCTGACGAGGCTTTCTTT. It yields the protein CSAASGQGADEAFF.